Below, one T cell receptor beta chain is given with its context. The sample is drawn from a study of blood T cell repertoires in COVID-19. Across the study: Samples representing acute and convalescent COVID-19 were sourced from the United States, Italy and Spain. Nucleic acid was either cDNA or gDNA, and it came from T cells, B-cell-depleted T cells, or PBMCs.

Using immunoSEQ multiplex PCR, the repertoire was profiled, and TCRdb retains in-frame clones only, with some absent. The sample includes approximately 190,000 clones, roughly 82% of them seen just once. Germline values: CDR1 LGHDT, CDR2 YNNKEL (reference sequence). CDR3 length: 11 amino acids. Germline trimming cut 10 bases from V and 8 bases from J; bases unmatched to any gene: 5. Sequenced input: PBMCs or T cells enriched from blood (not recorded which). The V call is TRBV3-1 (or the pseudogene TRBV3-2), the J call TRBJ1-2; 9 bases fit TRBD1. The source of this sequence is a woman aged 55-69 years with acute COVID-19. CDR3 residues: CAIRTGEGYTF. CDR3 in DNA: TGTGCCATAAGGACAGGGGAAGGCTACACCTTC.